This T cell receptor beta chain is drawn from a study of T-cell memory formation after mild COVID-19 listed by TCRdb under 2021. Turning to the overall study: TCR sequence clusters from the two donors were found to be largely donor specific. In a couple of donors, T-cell clones that expanded and contracted after mild COVID-19 were tracked by sequencing TCRalpha and TCRbeta repertoires over time. The cohort comprised two young, previously healthy adult volunteers, one female and one male.

The CDR3 spans 17 residues, from the cysteine through the phenylalanine. The only DNA kept is the CDR3, 51 bases in frame from the first base. Relative to germline, V is missing 4 bases and J is missing 0 bases, with 5 bases of the junction outside any gene match. Sequences KGHDR (CDR1) and SFDVKD (CDR2) are obtained from the germline V gene. Ficoll-Paque density gradient centrifugation was used to isolate PBMCs. The listed sequencing device is Illumina NovaSeq 6000. Using 5'RACE with constant-segment primers, TCRalpha and TCRbeta cDNA libraries were constructed, with sample barcodes and unique molecular identifiers added in the process. RNA was extracted from every sample with Trizol reagent. Library amplification was performed in two PCR steps, and a second sample barcode and Illumina TruSeq adapters were introduced in the second step. Libraries were sequenced on an Illumina NovaSeq with 2 x 150 bp paired-end reads. For the original study's pipeline: With migec v1.2.7, reads were demultiplexed and then collapsed into UMI-guided consensus sequences. With mixcr v2.1.11, UMI consensuses were aligned to TRA and TRB V and J templates and assembled into clonotypes. A clonotype was counted as expanded or contracted only when both edgeR and NoisET called the clonotype significant, with the noise models trained on biological replicates. For edgeR calls, a false discovery rate-adjusted p below 0.01 and a log2 fold-change threshold of 1 were applied. PCA with hierarchical clustering of max-normalized trajectories of the 1000 most abundant clonotypes was used as exploratory dynamics analysis. Separately sequenced CD4+ and CD8+ repertoires were used to assign the CD4 or CD8 phenotype of responding clones. TCRdb reran the public reads through fastp at Q25 and MiXCR, keeping productive beta chains. A single entry per CDR3 protein holds the most common genes and DNA from its merged rows. Here the V and J calls rest on TCRdb's processing, not on the authors' analysis. In all, the sample holds a few hundred thousand distinct CDR3 sequences, and around a fifth of those were seen once. The ten largest account for 9.5% to 15% of the sample.

As for this clonotype: It lacks a known antigen. No base quality values were provided; no much bigger clone lies one nucleotide off.

The investigation overall reported the following: Balanced CD4/CD8 phenotypes were observed for clones contracting from day 15 to 85, whereas a bias towards CD4+ was observed for a second wave of clones expanding from day 15 to 37. Contracting CD4+ clones turned up mainly in the CM and EM memory subsets, whereas EMRA was where CD8+ clones were enriched. Only two mild cases were covered in the study, and larger cohorts including severe cases with pre-infection samples were considered necessary. The second-wave clones that peaked on day 37 were not confirmed to be SARS-CoV-2 specific. Some responding clones were detected in pre-infection memory, suggesting pre-existing cross-reactive memory T cells joined the SARS-CoV-2 response.

This sequence was found in an adult woman who had mild COVID-19 (a few samples of this study predate the infection). The sample titles of this study are shuffled in the database, so cell type and time point are left out; the donor was told from shared clones. This receptor chain uses TRBV24-1 and TRBJ2-3; a stretch of 11 junction bases matches TRBD2. Sequenced input: PBMCs or a T cell subset sorted from them (not recorded which). The CDR3 protein is CATSDRRTSGSTDTQYF. The DNA sequence is given as TGTGCCACCAGTGACCGACGGACTAGCGGGAGCACAGATACGCAGTATTTT.